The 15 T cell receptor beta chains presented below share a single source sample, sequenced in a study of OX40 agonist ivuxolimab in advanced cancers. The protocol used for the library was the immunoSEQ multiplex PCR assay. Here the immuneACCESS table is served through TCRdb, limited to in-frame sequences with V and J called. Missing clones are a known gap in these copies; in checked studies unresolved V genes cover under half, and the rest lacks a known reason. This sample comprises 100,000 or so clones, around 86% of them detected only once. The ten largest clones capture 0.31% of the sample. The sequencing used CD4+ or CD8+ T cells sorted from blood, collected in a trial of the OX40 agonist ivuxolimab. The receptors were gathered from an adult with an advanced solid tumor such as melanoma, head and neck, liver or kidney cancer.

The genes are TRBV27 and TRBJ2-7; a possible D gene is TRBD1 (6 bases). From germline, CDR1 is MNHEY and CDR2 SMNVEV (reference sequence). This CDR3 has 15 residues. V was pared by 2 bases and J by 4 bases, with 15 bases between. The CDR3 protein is CASSLTGQYPYEQYF. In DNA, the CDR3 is TGTGCCAGCAGTTTAACAGGGCAATATCCTTACGAGCAGTACTTC.

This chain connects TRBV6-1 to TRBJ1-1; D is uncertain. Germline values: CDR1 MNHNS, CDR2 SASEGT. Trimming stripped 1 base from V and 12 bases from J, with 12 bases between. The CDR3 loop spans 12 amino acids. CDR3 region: CASSEGLNNPFF. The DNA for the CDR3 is TGTGCCAGCAGTGAAGGGCTAAATAACCCTTTCTTT.

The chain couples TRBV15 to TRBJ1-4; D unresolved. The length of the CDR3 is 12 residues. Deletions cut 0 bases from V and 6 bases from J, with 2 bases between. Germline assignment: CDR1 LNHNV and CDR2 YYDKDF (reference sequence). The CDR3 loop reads CATSREDEKLFF. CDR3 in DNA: TGTGCCACCAGCAGAGAGGATGAAAAACTGTTTTTT.

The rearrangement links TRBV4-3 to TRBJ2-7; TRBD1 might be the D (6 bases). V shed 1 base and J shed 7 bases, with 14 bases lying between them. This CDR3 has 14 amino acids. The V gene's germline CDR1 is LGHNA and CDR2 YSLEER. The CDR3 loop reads CASSQAGTPWEQYF. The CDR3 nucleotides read TGCGCCAGCAGCCAAGCGGGGACACCGTGGGAGCAGTACTTC.

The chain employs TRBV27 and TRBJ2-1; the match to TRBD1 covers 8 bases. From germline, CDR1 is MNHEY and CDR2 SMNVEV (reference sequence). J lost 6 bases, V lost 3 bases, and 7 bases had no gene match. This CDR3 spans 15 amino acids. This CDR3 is CASSLWQGAGNEQFF. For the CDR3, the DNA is TGTGCCAGCAGTTTGTGGCAGGGGGCCGGCAATGAGCAGTTCTTC.

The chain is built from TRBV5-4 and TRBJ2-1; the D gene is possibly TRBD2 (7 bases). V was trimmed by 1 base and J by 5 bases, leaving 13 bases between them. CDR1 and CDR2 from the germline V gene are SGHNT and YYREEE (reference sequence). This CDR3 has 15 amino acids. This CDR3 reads CASSLQAGAHNEQFF. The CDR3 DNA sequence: TGTGCCAGCAGCTTGCAGGCGGGGGCCCACAATGAGCAGTTCTTC.

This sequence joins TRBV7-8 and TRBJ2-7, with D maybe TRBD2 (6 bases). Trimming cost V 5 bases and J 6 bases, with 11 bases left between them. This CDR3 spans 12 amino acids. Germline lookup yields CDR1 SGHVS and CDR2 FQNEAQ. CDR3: CASSPHGGEQYF. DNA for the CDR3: TGTGCCAGCAGCCCACACGGGGGCGAGCAGTACTTC.

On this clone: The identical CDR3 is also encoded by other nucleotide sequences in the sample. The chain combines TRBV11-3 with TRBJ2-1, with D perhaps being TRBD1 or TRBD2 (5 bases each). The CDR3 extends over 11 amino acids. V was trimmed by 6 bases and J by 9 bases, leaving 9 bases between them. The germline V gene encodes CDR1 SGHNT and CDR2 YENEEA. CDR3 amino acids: CASSRGGEQFF. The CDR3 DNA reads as TGTGCCAGCAGTCGTGGGGGTGAGCAGTTCTTC.

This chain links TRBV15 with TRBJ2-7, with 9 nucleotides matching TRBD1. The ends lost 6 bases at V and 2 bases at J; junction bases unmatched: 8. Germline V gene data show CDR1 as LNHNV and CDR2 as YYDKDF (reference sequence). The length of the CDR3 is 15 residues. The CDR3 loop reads CATRRQGDATYEQYF. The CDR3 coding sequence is TGTGCCACCAGAAGACAGGGGGACGCGACCTACGAGCAGTACTTC.

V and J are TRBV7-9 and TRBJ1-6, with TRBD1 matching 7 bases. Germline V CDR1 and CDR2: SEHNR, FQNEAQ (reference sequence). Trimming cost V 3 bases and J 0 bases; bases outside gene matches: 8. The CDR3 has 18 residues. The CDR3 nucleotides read TGTGCCAGCAGCTTGGGACAGTCCTCCCGCTCCTATAATTCACCCCTCCACTTT. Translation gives CASSLGQSSRSYNSPLHF. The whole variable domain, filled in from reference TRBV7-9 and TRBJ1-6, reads DTGVSQNPRHKITKRGQNVTFRCDPISEHNRLYWYRQTLGQGPEFLTYFQNEAQLEKSRLLSDRFSAERPKGSFSTLEIQRTEQGDSAMYLCASSLGQSSRSYNSPLHFGNGTRLTVT.

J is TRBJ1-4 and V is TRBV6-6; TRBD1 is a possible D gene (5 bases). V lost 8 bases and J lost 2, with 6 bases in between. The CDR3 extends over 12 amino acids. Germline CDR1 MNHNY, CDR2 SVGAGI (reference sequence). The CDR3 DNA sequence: TGTGCCAGCTGGGACACTAATGAAAAACTGTTTTTT. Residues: CASWDTNEKLFF.

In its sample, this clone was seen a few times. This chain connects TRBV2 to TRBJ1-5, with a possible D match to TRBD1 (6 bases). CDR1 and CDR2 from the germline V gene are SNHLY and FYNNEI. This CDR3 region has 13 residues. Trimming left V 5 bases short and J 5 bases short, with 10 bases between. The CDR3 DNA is TGTGCCAGCAGTCGGGACATCGATCAGCCCCAGCATTTT. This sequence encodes CASSRDIDQPQHF.

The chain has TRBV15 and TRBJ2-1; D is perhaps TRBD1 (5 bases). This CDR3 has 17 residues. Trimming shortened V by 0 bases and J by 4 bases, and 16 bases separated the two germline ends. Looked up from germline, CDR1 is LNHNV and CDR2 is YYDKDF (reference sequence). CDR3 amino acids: CATSRDRYPTVYNEQFF. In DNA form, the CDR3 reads TGTGCCACCAGCAGAGACCGATACCCGACAGTATACAATGAGCAGTTCTTC.

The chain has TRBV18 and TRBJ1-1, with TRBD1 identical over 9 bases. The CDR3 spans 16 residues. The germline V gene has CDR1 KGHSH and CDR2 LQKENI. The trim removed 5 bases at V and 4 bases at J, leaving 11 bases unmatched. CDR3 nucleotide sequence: TGTGCCAGCTCAAAACAGGGGGCAGGAGGCGGCACTGAAGCTTTCTTT. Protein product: CASSKQGAGGGTEAFF.

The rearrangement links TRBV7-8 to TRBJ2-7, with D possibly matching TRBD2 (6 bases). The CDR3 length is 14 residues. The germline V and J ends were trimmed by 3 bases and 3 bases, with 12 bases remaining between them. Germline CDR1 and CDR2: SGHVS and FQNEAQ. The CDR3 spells CASSFRDSNYEQYF. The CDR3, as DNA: TGTGCCAGCAGCTTCCGGGACTCAAACTACGAGCAGTACTTC.